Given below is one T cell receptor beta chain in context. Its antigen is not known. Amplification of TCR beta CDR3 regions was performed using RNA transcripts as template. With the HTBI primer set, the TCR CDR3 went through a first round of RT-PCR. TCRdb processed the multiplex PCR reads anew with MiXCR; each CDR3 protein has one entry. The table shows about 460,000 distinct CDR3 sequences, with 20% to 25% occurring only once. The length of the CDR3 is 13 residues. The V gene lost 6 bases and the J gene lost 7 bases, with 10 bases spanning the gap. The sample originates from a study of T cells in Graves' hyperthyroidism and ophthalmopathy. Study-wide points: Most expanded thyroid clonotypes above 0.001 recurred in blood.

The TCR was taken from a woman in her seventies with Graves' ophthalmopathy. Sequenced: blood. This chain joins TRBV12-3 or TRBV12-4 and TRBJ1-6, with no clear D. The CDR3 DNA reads TGTGCCAGCAGCCCCCTCATAAATTCACCCCTCCACTTT. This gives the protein CASSPLINSPLHF.